Following are 28 T cell receptor beta chains from one sample sequenced in a study of early T cells in non-severe SARS-CoV-2 infection. TCRdb re-analysed the 5' RACE reads in MiXCR, keeping a single row per CDR3 protein. The data show 60,000 to 75,000 distinct CDR3 sequences, roughly 12% seen once. The sequenced sample was whole blood, obtained at baseline. The receptor set was obtained from an adult who was a healthcare worker with PCR-confirmed SARS-CoV-2 infection or an uninfected control (not recorded which).

This clonotype occurred a few times. The chain combines TRBV12-3 or TRBV12-4 with TRBJ2-2; 9 positions match TRBD1. V trimming: 6 bases; J trimming: 4 bases; junction bases outside the gene matches: 6. The CDR3 contains 15 residues. As DNA, the CDR3 is TGTGCCAGCAGCCTACAGGGGGCGGTCACCGGGGAGCTGTTTTTT. It specifies CASSLQGAVTGELFF.

The CDR3 region is CASAAPLGTDTQYF. The CDR3 nucleotides are TGTGCCAGCGCTGCTCCCCTAGGGACAGATACGCAGTATTTT. V gene TRBV25-1 combines with J gene TRBJ2-3; D uncertain. The CDR3 is 14 amino acids. Trimming cost V 8 bases and J 3 bases, with 15 bases left between them. Germline V CDR1 and CDR2: MGHDK, SYGVNS. The full variable domain, completed using reference TRBV25-1 and TRBJ2-3, is EADIYQTPRYLVIGTGKKITLECSQTMGHDKMYWYQQDPGMELHLIHYSYGVNSTEKGDLSSESTVSRIRTEHFPLTLESARPSHTSQYLCASAAPLGTDTQYFGPGTRLTVL.

The chain uses TRBV2 and TRBJ2-7; D gene uncertain. Trimming stripped 7 bases from V and 0 bases from J, with 10 bases between. Per germline, CDR1 SNHLY and CDR2 FYNNEI. This CDR3 is built from 13 residues. DNA of the CDR3: TGTGCCAGCATTGGCAGTCACTCCTACGAGCAGTACTTC. Protein product: CASIGSHSYEQYF.

This clonotype has more than one count but fewer than ten. The rearrangement links TRBV20-1 to TRBJ2-7, with 9 bases identical to TRBD1. Germline V lookup: CDR1 DFQATT, CDR2 SNEGSKA (reference sequence). The V segment lost 5 bases and the J segment 6 bases; nucleotides outside the gene matches: 11. The CDR3 is 14 residues long. The CDR3 protein is CSASTRDRVSEQYF. The CDR3 coding sequence is TGCAGTGCTTCTACCCGGGACAGGGTATCCGAGCAGTACTTC.

The sample holds a few counts of this clonotype. This chain links TRBV5-4 with TRBJ2-7; no clear D gene. In germline, CDR1 is SGHNT, CDR2 YYREEE (reference sequence). The CDR3 contains 14 residues. The ends were cut back, 3 bases at V and 4 bases at J, with 14 bases in the middle. The CDR3 protein is CASSSRSSGYEQYF. In DNA form, the CDR3 reads TGTGCCAGCAGCTCAAGGTCCTCCGGTTACGAGCAGTACTTC.

For this clonotype: Germline is not matched at one junction end, which may reflect a read error. V and J are TRBV27 and TRBJ1-6; D not resolved. The CDR3 is 15 residues long. The germline gives CDR1 MNHEY, CDR2 SMNVEV (reference sequence). The DNA of the CDR3 is TGTGCCAGCAGCAATTATGATAGCTATAATACACCCCTCCACTTT. Protein sequence: CASSNYDSYNTPLHF.

V and J are TRBV6-5 and TRBJ1-4; D remains unclear. CDR1 is MNHEY, CDR2 SVGAGI, per germline. The CDR3 is 15 residues long. The germline V and J ends were trimmed by 3 bases and 4 bases, with 12 bases remaining between them. The CDR3 spells CASSYSGAGNEKLFF. DNA for the CDR3: TGTGCCAGCAGTTATTCAGGAGCGGGTAATGAAAAACTGTTTTTT.

J is TRBJ1-2 and V is TRBV12-3 or TRBV12-4; D possibly corresponds to TRBD1 (6 bases). With 4 bases removed from V and 5 bases from J, the gap between germline ends came to 17 bases. This CDR3 comprises 15 residues. The chain's CDR3 is CASSSVGGAGYGYTF. In nucleotides, the CDR3 is TGTGCCAGCAGTTCGGTGGGGGGCGCAGGATATGGCTACACCTTC.

This chain uses TRBV10-2 with TRBJ2-5; no definite D call. The CDR3 spans 14 residues. Germline values: CDR1 WSHSY, CDR2 SAAADI. Trimming shortened V by 2 bases and J by 1 base, and 8 bases separated the two germline ends. CDR3 sequence reads: CASSERRFQETQYF. In DNA, the CDR3 is TGCGCCAGCAGTGAGAGGCGGTTCCAAGAGACCCAGTACTTC.

This clonotype was seen more than once but under ten times. The chain carries TRBV6-2 or TRBV6-3 and TRBJ2-2; no definite D call. There are 14 residues in the CDR3. V was shortened by 5 bases and J by 3 bases, with 10 bases between the two germline ends. CDR1 is MNHEY, CDR2 SVGEGT, per germline. The CDR3 sequence: CASSPNGDTGELFF. The CDR3 DNA reads as TGTGCCAGCAGTCCCAATGGGGACACCGGGGAGCTGTTTTTT.

This clonotype has a handful of counts. This chain joins TRBV12-3 or TRBV12-4 and TRBJ2-7, with TRBD2 matching over 10 bases. The V and J ends lost 5 bases and 6 bases, in that order; junction bases with no gene match: 7. This CDR3 is built from 14 residues. DNA for the CDR3: TGTGCCAGCAGTCCGGGACTAGCGTCGCGCGAGCAGTACTTC. Protein sequence: CASSPGLASREQYF.

The chain carries TRBV10-2 and TRBJ1-3; D is unresolved. CDR1 is WSHSY, CDR2 SAAADI, per germline. The V and J ends lost 3 bases and 7 bases respectively, with 4 bases between them. CDR3 length: 11 residues. The CDR3 region is CASSDGNTIYF. CDR3 DNA sequence: TGCGCCAGCAGTGACGGGAACACCATATATTTT.

This clonotype was picked up a small number of times. The gene calls are TRBV4-3 and TRBJ2-1; D gene ambiguous. In germline, CDR1 is LGHNA, CDR2 YSLEER. CDR3 size: 15 residues. Trimming removed 1 base from V and 2 bases from J, with 9 bases in between. CDR3 nucleotide sequence: TGCGCCAGCAGCCAAGCGGGTGCGGCCTACAATGAGCAGTTCTTC. The encoded protein is CASSQAGAAYNEQFF.

This chain links TRBV7-2 with TRBJ2-7; no firm D call. The V and J ends lost 7 bases and 2 bases respectively, with 15 bases between them. The CDR3 runs to 14 residues. Germline assignment: CDR1 SGHTA and CDR2 FQGNSA. The CDR3 DNA reads as TGTGCCAGCACCAACAACCGGGCTGCCTACGAGCAGTACTTC. Translated: CASTNNRAAYEQYF.

This clonotype has at least ten counts. The V call is TRBV7-8, the J call TRBJ1-3; D perhaps matches TRBD1 (5 bases). Looked up from germline, CDR1 is SGHVS and CDR2 is FQNEAQ. Trimming removed 5 bases at V and 0 bases at J, with 14 bases between. This CDR3 region has 16 residues. CDR3 loop: CASSGATEISGNTIYF. The CDR3, as DNA: TGTGCCAGCAGCGGGGCGACGGAGATCTCTGGAAACACCATATATTTT.

The V call is TRBV27, the J call TRBJ1-1; D is undetermined. CDR3 length: 15 residues. Germline loops: CDR1 MNHEY, CDR2 SMNVEV (reference sequence). V was shortened by 0 bases and J by 0 bases, with 8 bases between the two germline ends. Here the CDR3 reads CASSLSPALNTEAFF. Written as DNA, the CDR3 is TGTGCCAGCAGTTTATCTCCGGCACTGAACACTGAAGCTTTCTTT.

This clonotype turned up a few times. The chain employs TRBV7-2 and TRBJ2-7; D may match TRBD1 or TRBD2 (6 bases each). The germline V gene encodes CDR1 SGHTA and CDR2 FQGNSA. V lost 6 bases, J lost 2 bases, and 14 bases lay in between. The CDR3 is 14 residues long. CDR3 residues: CASRKSRGPYEQYF. The CDR3 DNA is TGTGCCAGCAGGAAAAGCCGGGGGCCCTACGAGCAGTACTTC. The variable domain in full, with the rest retrieved from reference TRBV7-2 and TRBJ2-7, is GAGVSQSPSNKVTEKGKDVELRCDPISGHTALYWYRQSLGQGLEFLIYFQGNSAPDKSGLPSDRFSAERTGGSVSTLTIQRTQQEDSAVYLCASRKSRGPYEQYFGPGTRLTVT.

This chain links TRBV19 with TRBJ2-2, with no clear D. Looked up from germline, CDR1 is LNHDA and CDR2 is SQIVND (reference sequence). V was cut by 5 bases and J by 6 bases, with 7 bases left in between. This CDR3 is 12 amino acids long. The DNA of the CDR3 is TGTGCCAGTAGTGTCAGCCCCGGGGAGCTGTTTTTT. This codes for CASSVSPGELFF. The full variable domain, rest sourced from reference TRBV19 and TRBJ2-2, is DGGITQSPKYLFRKEGQNVTLSCEQNLNHDAMYWYRQDPGQGLRLIYYSQIVNDFQKGDIAEGYSVSREKKESFPLTVTSAQKNPTAFYLCASSVSPGELFFGEGSRLTVL.

The J gene is TRBJ2-7, the V gene TRBV18; the D gene is possibly TRBD2 (6 bases). Looked up from germline, CDR1 is KGHSH and CDR2 is LQKENI. Trimming left V 3 bases short and J 6 bases short, with 15 bases between. The CDR3 has 14 residues. The CDR3: CASSPPRGTFEQYF. The CDR3, as DNA: TGTGCCAGCTCACCCCCACGGGGGACCTTCGAGCAGTACTTC. Full variable domain (missing parts from reference TRBV18 and TRBJ2-7): NAGVMQNPRHLVRRRGQEARLRCSPMKGHSHVYWYRQLPEEGLKFMVYLQKENIIDESGMPKERFSAEFPKEGPSILRIQQVVRGDSAAYFCASSPPRGTFEQYFGPGTRLTVT.

V usage is TRBV7-2 and J usage is TRBJ2-3; D may be TRBD1 (6 bases). Deletions cut 2 bases from V and 5 bases from J, with 14 bases between. This CDR3 is 15 amino acids long. Germline CDR1 and CDR2: SGHTA and FQGNSA. This CDR3 reads CASSLLGQREDTQYF. CDR3 DNA: TGTGCCAGCAGCTTATTAGGACAGCGAGAAGATACGCAGTATTTT.

CDR3 in amino acids: CSVDHRDRHLDGAFF. CDR3 bases: TGCAGCGTTGACCACCGGGACAGACACCTGGACGGGGCTTTCTTT. The chain is built from TRBV29-1 and TRBJ1-1, with 7 bases matching TRBD1. Per germline, CDR1 SQVTM and CDR2 ANQGSEA. The trim removed 3 bases at V and 11 bases at J, leaving 18 bases unmatched. This CDR3 has 15 residues.

The V gene is TRBV7-2, the J gene TRBJ2-2; weak D call: TRBD2 (6 bases). The V end was cut by 1 base, the J end by 6 bases, with 9 bases between. In germline, CDR1 is SGHTA, CDR2 FQGNSA. This CDR3 has 14 residues. CDR3 loop: CASSLGGVPGELFF. The DNA of the CDR3 is TGTGCCAGCAGCTTAGGCGGGGTCCCCGGGGAGCTGTTTTTT.

This clonotype appeared many times. The chain links TRBV11-2 to TRBJ2-7; 7 positions agree with TRBD1. CDR3 length: 15 amino acids. The germline CDR1 and CDR2 sequences are SGHAT and FQNNGV. V was pared by 1 base and J by 0 bases, with 3 bases of the junction left unmatched. The CDR3 DNA is TGTGCCAGCAGCTTAGGACAGGGCCTCTCCTACGAGCAGTACTTC. Translating gives CASSLGQGLSYEQYF.

In this sample, this clonotype turned up a few times. The gene calls are TRBV11-2 and TRBJ2-7; perhaps TRBD2 as D (6 bases). Germline lookup yields CDR1 SGHAT and CDR2 FQNNGV. The V and J ends lost 3 bases and 0 bases respectively, with 9 bases between them. The CDR3 covers 14 residues. CDR3 loop: CASSFSGSSYEQYF. In DNA, the CDR3 is TGTGCCAGCAGCTTTAGCGGAAGCTCCTACGAGCAGTACTTC.

This clonotype was counted only a few times. This chain joins TRBV27 and TRBJ2-7; D gene unclear. The germline V gene has CDR1 MNHEY and CDR2 SMNVEV (reference sequence). With 1 base removed from V and 4 bases from J, the gap between germline ends came to 17 bases. The CDR3 consists of 16 residues. In DNA form, the CDR3 reads TGTGCCAGCAGTTTATTTCCCCAGGCCCCCGCTTACGAGCAGTACTTC. This encodes CASSLFPQAPAYEQYF.

The chain couples TRBV7-8 to TRBJ2-2; 7 bases are shared with TRBD1. This CDR3 is 17 amino acids long. Germline V gene lookup returns CDR1 SGHVS and CDR2 FQNEAQ. J lost 0 bases, V lost 4 bases, and 8 bases had no gene match. As DNA, the CDR3 is TGTGCCAGCAGCTCCAAGACCGGGACAGCGAACACCGGGGAGCTGTTTTTT. It translates to CASSSKTGTANTGELFF.

This clonotype has a count of ten or more. Here the CDR3 DNA reads TGCGCCAGCAGCTTGGGAGGGGGACCGAATCAGCCCCAGCATTTT. Its protein is CASSLGGGPNQPQHF. The gene calls are TRBV5-1 and TRBJ1-5; D is perhaps TRBD1 (6 bases). The CDR3 covers 15 residues. Per the germline V gene, CDR1 is SGHRS and CDR2 is YFSETQ. V lost 0 bases, J lost 4 bases, and 11 bases lay in between.

This clonotype was counted ten times or more. This chain links TRBV4-2 with TRBJ2-2, with D perhaps matching TRBD2 (6 bases). The germline CDR1 and CDR2 sequences are LGHNA and YNFKEQ. This CDR3 contains 18 residues. The V and J ends lost 0 bases and 6 bases respectively, with 20 bases between them. The CDR3 loop reads CASSQESSTAGFSGELFF. For the CDR3, the DNA is TGTGCCAGCAGCCAAGAGTCATCGACGGCGGGATTTTCCGGGGAGCTGTTTTTT.